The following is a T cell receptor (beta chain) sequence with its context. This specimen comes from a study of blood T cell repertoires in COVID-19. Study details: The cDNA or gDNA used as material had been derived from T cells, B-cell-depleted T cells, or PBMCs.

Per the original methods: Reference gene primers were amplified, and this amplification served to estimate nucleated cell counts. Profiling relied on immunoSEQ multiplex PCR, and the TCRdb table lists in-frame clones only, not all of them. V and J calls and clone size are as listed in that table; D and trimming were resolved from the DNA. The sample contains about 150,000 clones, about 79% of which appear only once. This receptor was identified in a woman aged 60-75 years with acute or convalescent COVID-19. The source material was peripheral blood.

Written as DNA, the CDR3 is TGTGCCAGCAGCTCCACAGCCGGACAGGGAGGAACTTTCTTT. Protein sequence: CASSSTAGQGGTFF. V usage is TRBV7-3 and J usage is TRBJ1-1; 8 nucleotides match TRBD1. CDR3 length: 14 amino acids. CDR1 and CDR2 from the germline V gene are SGHTA and FQGTGA. V dropped 4 bases and J dropped 12; count of bases not matched to a gene: 13.